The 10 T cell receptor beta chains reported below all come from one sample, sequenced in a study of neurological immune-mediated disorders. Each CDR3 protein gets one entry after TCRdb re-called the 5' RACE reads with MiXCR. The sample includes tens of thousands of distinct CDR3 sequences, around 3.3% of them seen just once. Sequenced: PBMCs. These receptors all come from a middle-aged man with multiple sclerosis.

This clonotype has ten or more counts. This CDR3 is CASRRSGTENTEAFF. The CDR3 nucleotides read TGTGCCAGCAGACGCTCCGGGACCGAGAACACTGAAGCTTTCTTT. The J gene is TRBJ1-1, the V gene TRBV7-9, with TRBD1 as a possible D gene (5 bases). Per the germline V gene, CDR1 is SEHNR and CDR2 is FQNEAQ (reference sequence). The CDR3 is 15 residues long. V was trimmed by 6 bases and J by 1 base, leaving 15 bases between them. Full variable domain (remainder filled in from reference TRBV7-9 and TRBJ1-1): DTGVSQNPRHKITKRGQNVTFRCDPISEHNRLYWYRQTLGQGPEFLTYFQNEAQLEKSRLLSDRFSAERPKGSFSTLEIQRTEQGDSAMYLCASRRSGTENTEAFFGQGTRLTVV.

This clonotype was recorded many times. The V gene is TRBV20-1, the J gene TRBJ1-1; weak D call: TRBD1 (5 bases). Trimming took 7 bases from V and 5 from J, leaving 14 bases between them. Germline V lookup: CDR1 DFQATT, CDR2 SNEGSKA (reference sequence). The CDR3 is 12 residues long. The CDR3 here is CSGNPGTTEAFF. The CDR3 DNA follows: TGCAGTGGCAACCCCGGGACGACTGAAGCTTTCTTT.

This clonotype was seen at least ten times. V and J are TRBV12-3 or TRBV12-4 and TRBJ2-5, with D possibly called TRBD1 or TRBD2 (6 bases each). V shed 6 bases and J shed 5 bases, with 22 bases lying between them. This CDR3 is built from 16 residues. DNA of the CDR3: TGTGCCAGCAGCCCCAAGACAGGACTAAGGGGGGAGACCCAGTACTTC. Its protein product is CASSPKTGLRGETQYF.

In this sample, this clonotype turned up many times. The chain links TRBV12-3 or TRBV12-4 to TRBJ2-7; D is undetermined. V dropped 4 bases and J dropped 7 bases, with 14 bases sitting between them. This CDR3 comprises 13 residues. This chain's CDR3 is CASSSGPTEEQYF. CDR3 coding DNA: TGTGCCAGCAGTTCCGGCCCAACGGAAGAGCAGTACTTC.

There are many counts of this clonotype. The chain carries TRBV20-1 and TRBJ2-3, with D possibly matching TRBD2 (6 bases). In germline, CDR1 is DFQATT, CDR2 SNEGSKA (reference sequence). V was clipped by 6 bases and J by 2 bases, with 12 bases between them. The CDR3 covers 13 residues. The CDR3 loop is CSARLDLTDTQYF. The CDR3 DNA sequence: TGCAGTGCCAGACTAGACCTCACAGATACGCAGTATTTT.

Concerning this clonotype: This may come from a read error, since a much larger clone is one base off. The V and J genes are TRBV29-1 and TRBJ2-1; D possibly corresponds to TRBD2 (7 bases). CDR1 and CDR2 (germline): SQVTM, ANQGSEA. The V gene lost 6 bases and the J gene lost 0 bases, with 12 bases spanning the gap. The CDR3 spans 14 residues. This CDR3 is CSVGGGRSYNEQFF. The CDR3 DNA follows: TGCAGCGTGGGGGGGGGGCGCTCCTACAATGAGCAGTTCTTC.

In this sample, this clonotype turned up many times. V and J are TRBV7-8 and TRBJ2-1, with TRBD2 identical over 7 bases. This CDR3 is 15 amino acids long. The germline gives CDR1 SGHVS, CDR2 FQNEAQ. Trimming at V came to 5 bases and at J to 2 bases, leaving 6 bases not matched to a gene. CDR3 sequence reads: CASSQGLGTYNEQFF. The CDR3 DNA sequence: TGTGCCAGCAGCCAAGGACTAGGAACCTACAATGAGCAGTTCTTC.

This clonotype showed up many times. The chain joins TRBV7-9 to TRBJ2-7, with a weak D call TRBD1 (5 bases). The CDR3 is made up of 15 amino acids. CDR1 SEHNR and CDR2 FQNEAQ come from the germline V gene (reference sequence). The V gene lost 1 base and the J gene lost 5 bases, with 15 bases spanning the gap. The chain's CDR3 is CASSLVSGRANEQYF. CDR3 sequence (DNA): TGTGCCAGCAGCTTAGTCTCGGGCAGGGCGAACGAGCAGTACTTC.

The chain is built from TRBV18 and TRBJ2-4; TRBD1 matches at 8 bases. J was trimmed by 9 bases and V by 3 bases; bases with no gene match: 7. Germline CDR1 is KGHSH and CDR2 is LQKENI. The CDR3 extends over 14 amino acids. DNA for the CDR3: TGTGCCAGCTCACCCCTACAGGGGGATGGCATTCAGTACTTC. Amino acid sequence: CASSPLQGDGIQYF.

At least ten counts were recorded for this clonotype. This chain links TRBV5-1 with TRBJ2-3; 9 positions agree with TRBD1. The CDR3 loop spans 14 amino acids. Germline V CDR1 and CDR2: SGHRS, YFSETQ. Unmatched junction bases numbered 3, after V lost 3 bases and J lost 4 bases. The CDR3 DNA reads TGCGCCAGCAGCTCCGGACAGGGGTCAGATACGCAGTATTTT. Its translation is CASSSGQGSDTQYF.